The next 27 T cell receptor beta chains were all read from a single sample in a study of molecular identifiers for immune sequencing clone quantification. TCRdb itself ran the PCR reads through MiXCR, one entry per CDR3 protein. Of roughly 55,000 distinct CDR3 sequences in the sample, roughly a third were seen once. Sequenced material: naive CD8+ T cells from blood, with Jurkat cell RNA spiked in. Subset indicated: FACS-sorted CD8+CD4-CCR7+CD45RA+ naive T cells. These receptor sequences come from a human donor in good health. Some libraries in this study had Jurkat cell RNA spiked in.

In regard to this clonotype: Since the CDR3 does not end with the conserved phenylalanine or tryptophan, this likely comes from a read error. J is TRBJ2-4 and V is TRBV11-2; 9 nucleotides line up with TRBD2. The junction had 3 bases not matched to a gene; V was cut back by 0 bases and J by 0 bases. CDR3 length: 17 residues. Germline assignment: CDR1 SGHAT and CDR2 FQNNGV. The CDR3 spells CASSLEVAGVAKNIQYI. The CDR3 DNA reads TGTGCCAGCAGCTTAGAGGTAGCGGGAGTAGCCAAAAACATTCAGTACATC.

To note about this clonotype: A read error may explain this, as a much larger clone is one base away. This chain joins TRBV7-8 and TRBJ2-5, with D possibly called TRBD1 or TRBD2 (6 bases each). CDR1 SGHVS and CDR2 FQNEAQ come from the germline V gene. The CDR3 length is 17 residues. The CDR3 coding sequence is TGTGCCAGCGGAGGCTTTGGTACCGGGGGCTTTGAAGAGATCCAGTACTTC. This encodes CASGGFGTGGFEEIQYF.

Of note for this clonotype: A much larger clone lies one base from this, so it may be a read error. V usage is TRBV25-1 and J usage is TRBJ2-7, with D possibly called TRBD1 or TRBD2 (5 bases each). The CDR3 is made up of 13 amino acids. Per germline, CDR1 MGHDK and CDR2 SYGVNS. CDR3 residues: CASTGTATYEQNF. CDR3 nucleotide sequence: TGTGCCAGCACCGGGACGGCAACCTACGAGCAGAACTTC.

This chain joins TRBV19 and TRBJ2-6; D unresolved. This CDR3 spans 13 amino acids. Germline values: CDR1 LNHDA, CDR2 SQIVND (reference sequence). V dropped 5 bases and J dropped 4 bases, with 6 bases sitting between them. The CDR3 reads CASSLQGANVLTF. CDR3 DNA sequence: TGTGCCAGTAGTCTACAAGGGGCCAACGTCCTGACTTTC.

The rearrangement joins TRBV3-1 to TRBJ2-1, with a weak D call TRBD2 (6 bases). Looked up from germline, CDR1 is LGHDT and CDR2 is YNNKEL (reference sequence). The CDR3 runs 15 residues. Trimming pared 4 bases from V and 8 bases from J, leaving 18 bases between. The CDR3 is CASSPPPLAAYEQFF. The CDR3 bases are TGTGCCAGCAGCCCCCCGCCACTAGCAGCCTATGAGCAGTTCTTC.

V usage is TRBV4-1 and J usage is TRBJ2-1; perhaps TRBD1 as D (5 bases). The CDR3 length is 12 residues. Germline CDR1 reads MGHRA; CDR2 reads YSYEKL. Trimming cost V 1 base and J 9 bases, with 7 bases left between them. CDR3 nucleotides: TGCGCCAGCAGCCAAGCTACAGGTGAGCAGTTCTTC. This translates into CASSQATGEQFF.

The table lists this clonotype with many counts. The J gene is TRBJ2-7, the V gene TRBV5-6; D is ambiguous. V was pared by 3 bases and J by 6 bases, with 19 bases between. Per germline, CDR1 SGHDT and CDR2 YYEEEE. The CDR3 is 15 amino acids. CDR3 sequence: CASSSELDGSGEQYF. CDR3 DNA sequence: TGTGCCAGCAGCTCGGAACTGGACGGTTCTGGCGAGCAGTACTTC.

A remark on this clonotype: Because the CDR3 is missing its conserved closing phenylalanine or tryptophan, this is likely a read error. The chain carries TRBV19 and TRBJ2-7; D is perhaps TRBD1 (6 bases). The CDR3 extends over 13 amino acids. Trimming took off 7 bases at V and 7 bases at J, with 17 bases between the two ends. Germline V gene lookup returns CDR1 LNHDA and CDR2 SQIVND (reference sequence). CDR3: CASKDQGITEQYY. CDR3 DNA sequence: TGTGCCAGTAAGGACCAGGGGATTACGGAGCAGTACTAC.

This clonotype was seen more than once but under ten times. The chain links TRBV7-2 to TRBJ2-7; D is possibly TRBD1 (6 bases). Trimming cost V 5 bases and J 6 bases, with 17 bases left between them. The CDR3 is 14 residues long. The V gene's germline CDR1 is SGHTA and CDR2 FQGNSA. In DNA form, the CDR3 reads TGTGCCAGCAGCCTCAGGGGCCCTTTTAGCGAGCAGTACTTC. Protein: CASSLRGPFSEQYF.

The chain is built from TRBV19 and TRBJ1-1; D gene unclear. This CDR3 region has 12 residues. The V and J ends lost 7 bases and 6 bases respectively, with 12 bases between them. CDR1 is LNHDA and CDR2 is SQIVND in the germline V gene (reference sequence). The CDR3 reads CASIWGASEAFF. In DNA form, the CDR3 reads TGTGCCAGTATTTGGGGAGCCTCTGAAGCTTTCTTT.

This clonotype has just a few counts. This chain links TRBV7-9 with TRBJ2-7, with D perhaps matching TRBD2 (5 bases). There are 16 residues in the CDR3. V was cut by 1 base and J by 1 base, with 14 bases left in between. In germline, CDR1 is SEHNR, CDR2 FQNEAQ (reference sequence). CDR3 nucleotide sequence: TGTGCCAGCAGCTTAGTAGGTCTAGCCCTATCCTACGAGCAGTACTTC. This gives the protein CASSLVGLALSYEQYF.

Points on this clonotype: One junction end does not reproduce the germline sequence, and a read error may be involved. The chain couples TRBV2 to TRBJ2-5; D unresolved. Germline loops: CDR1 SNHLY, CDR2 FYNNEI. The CDR3 is 15 residues long. The CDR3 nucleotides are TGTGCCAGCAGCACCCTAGGGATCCTCCAAGAGACCCAGTGCTTC. Translation: CASSTLGILQETQCF.

A word on this clonotype: A much larger clonotype is one base distant, so this may be a read error. V and J are TRBV7-9 and TRBJ2-5, with no clear D. The CDR3 loop spans 10 amino acids. CDR1 and CDR2 (germline): SEHNR, FQNEAQ (reference sequence). For the CDR3, the DNA is TGTGCCAGCAGCCAAGCGACCCAGTACTTC. It yields the protein CASSQATQYF.

Concerning this clonotype: The junction does not match germline at one end; this may be a read error. This chain links TRBV19 with TRBJ1-1; D is unresolved. The CDR3 consists of 13 residues. The germline V gene has CDR1 LNHDA and CDR2 SQIVND (reference sequence). The CDR3 spells CASDESRNSDAFF. CDR3 DNA: TGTGCCAGTGACGAGTCCAGGAACTCTGATGCTTTCTTT.

The genes are TRBV28 and TRBJ2-3; TRBD2 agrees at 8 bases. The CDR3 runs to 15 residues. Germline loops: CDR1 MDHEN, CDR2 SYDVKM. Trimming removed 8 bases from V and 2 bases from J; junction bases left unmatched: 9. CDR3 sequence (DNA): TGTGCCAGCTATATGAGCGGGGGACCCACAGATACGCAGTATTTT. Translation: CASYMSGGPTDTQYF.

V gene TRBV6-1 combines with J gene TRBJ2-7; TRBD2 is a possible D gene (5 bases). V was cut by 2 bases and J by 2 bases, with 13 bases left in between. The germline V gene has CDR1 MNHNS and CDR2 SASEGT. CDR3 size: 15 residues. CDR3 loop: CASSEWAGLTYEQYF. CDR3 nucleotide sequence: TGTGCCAGCAGTGAATGGGCGGGTCTAACCTACGAGCAGTACTTC.

The chain joins TRBV27 to TRBJ2-7; TRBD1 is a possible D gene (5 bases). From germline, CDR1 is MNHEY and CDR2 SMNVEV (reference sequence). V lost 2 bases and J 4 bases, leaving 12 bases between the germline ends. CDR3 length: 14 residues. CDR3 loop: CASSLGQPVYEQYF. The CDR3 DNA reads TGTGCCAGCAGTTTAGGACAACCGGTGTACGAGCAGTACTTC.

This clonotype has just a few counts. This chain uses TRBV7-8 with TRBJ2-7; 7 bases line up with TRBD1. This CDR3 comprises 15 residues. V lost 5 bases and J lost 3; bases outside the gene matches: 10. CDR1 SGHVS and CDR2 FQNEAQ come from the germline V gene. DNA of the CDR3: TGTGCCAGCAGCGCCGGGACAGCTTCCCGCTACGAGCAGTACTTC. It encodes CASSAGTASRYEQYF. The full variable domain, completed using reference TRBV7-8 and TRBJ2-7, is GAGVSQSPRYKVAKRGQDVALRCDPISGHVSLFWYQQALGQGPEFLTYFQNEAQLDKSGLPSDRFFAERPEGSVSTLKIQRTQQEDSAVYLCASSAGTASRYEQYFGPGTRLTVT.

J is TRBJ2-1 and V is TRBV11-2; possible D gene TRBD1, 6 bases. The CDR3 covers 12 residues. CDR1 is SGHAT, CDR2 FQNNGV, per germline. V was shortened by 5 bases and J by 13 bases, with 15 bases between the two germline ends. CDR3 nucleotide sequence: TGTGCCAGCAGCCCATCAGGGGCCCAACAGTTCTTC. Encoded protein: CASSPSGAQQFF.

This clonotype has ten or more counts. V is TRBV9 and J is TRBJ2-3, with 8 bases that match TRBD2. The CDR3 loop spans 14 amino acids. The germline CDR1 and CDR2 sequences are SGDLS and YYNGEE. V gave up 5 bases and J gave up 6 bases; unmatched junction bases: 8. The CDR3 region is CASRPRTSIDTQYF. DNA for the CDR3: TGTGCCAGCAGGCCGCGGACTAGCATCGATACGCAGTATTTT.

The chain carries TRBV24-1 and TRBJ2-5; D is undetermined. From germline, CDR1 is KGHDR and CDR2 SFDVKD. The CDR3 is 15 residues long. Trimming removed 3 bases at V and 0 bases at J, with 10 bases between. The CDR3: CATSDRTENQETQYF. In DNA, the CDR3 is TGTGCCACCAGTGATCGGACCGAGAACCAAGAGACCCAGTACTTC.

This clonotype occurred a few times. J is TRBJ2-3 and V is TRBV9, with TRBD2 as a possible D gene (5 bases). Germline CDR1 reads SGDLS; CDR2 reads YYNGEE. With 0 bases removed from V and 6 bases from J, the gap between germline ends came to 14 bases. This CDR3 is 15 amino acids long. CDR3 coding DNA: TGTGCCAGCAGCGTAGTGAGCGGCAGTTGGGATACGCAGTATTTT. Protein sequence: CASSVVSGSWDTQYF.

Turning to this clonotype: Without the conserved terminal phenylalanine or tryptophan, this CDR3 likely stems from a read error. V gene TRBV28 combines with J gene TRBJ2-3; 15 positions match TRBD2. In germline, CDR1 is MDHEN, CDR2 SYDVKM. The J segment lost 1 base and the V segment lost 5 bases, leaving 7 bases of the junction unmatched. The CDR3 runs 18 residues. CDR3 nucleotide sequence: TGTGCCAGCAGTCTTGGACTAGCGGGAGGGCCGGGCACAGATACGCAGTATCTT. Translating gives CASSLGLAGGPGTDTQYL.

This clonotype was seen only a few times. The chain carries TRBV10-3 and TRBJ1-1; unclear D gene. V lost 4 bases, J lost 2 bases, and 14 bases lay in between. The CDR3 covers 15 residues. Germline-derived CDR1 and CDR2 are ENHRY and SYGVKD. CDR3 nucleotides: TGTGCCATCAGTGGCGTTTCAGGCCCAAACACTGAAGCTTTCTTT. Amino acids: CAISGVSGPNTEAFF.

This clonotype showed up just a few times. CDR3 residues: CASGLTSSGQGGFTEAFF. CDR3 nucleotides: TGTGCTAGTGGTTTGACTTCTTCCGGTCAGGGAGGTTTCACTGAAGCTTTCTTT. V usage is TRBV12-5 and J usage is TRBJ1-1; D is possibly TRBD1 (5 bases). V lost 2 bases to trimming and J lost 4 bases, with 23 bases between them. Germline CDR1 and CDR2: LGHNT and FRNRAP. The CDR3 covers 18 residues.

The table lists this clonotype with many counts. The chain recombines TRBV2 with TRBJ2-7; D gene unclear. Trimming pared 4 bases from V and 0 bases from J, leaving 13 bases between. Per the germline V gene, CDR1 is SNHLY and CDR2 is FYNNEI. The CDR3 covers 15 residues. CDR3 DNA: TGTGCCAGCAGTGTTTTCGGTAGCAGCTCCTACGAGCAGTACTTC. Protein sequence: CASSVFGSSSYEQYF. The complete variable domain, with remaining parts taken from reference TRBV2 and TRBJ2-7, reads EPEVTQTPSHQVTQMGQEVILRCVPISNHLYFYWYRQILGQKVEFLVSFYNNEISEKSEIFDDQFSVERPDGSNFTLKIRSTKLEDSAMYFCASSVFGSSSYEQYFGPGTRLTVT.

In this sample, this clonotype turned up many times. The chain joins TRBV11-2 to TRBJ1-2, with D perhaps matching TRBD1 (6 bases). The CDR3 totals 13 residues. Trimming stripped 0 bases from V and 6 bases from J, with 8 bases between. The germline V gene encodes CDR1 SGHAT and CDR2 FQNNGV. The CDR3 bases are TGTGCCAGCAGCTTAGAAGGACAGAATGGCTACACCTTC. It yields the protein CASSLEGQNGYTF.